Below, 25 T cell receptor beta chains from the same sample are listed, as sequenced in a study of vaccination and CD4 T cells after COVID-19. These TCRs are of unknown antigen specificity. Cultured CD4+ T cell DNA was sequenced using the Oncomine TCR Beta short-read assay. TCRdb re-derived calls from the PCR reads in MiXCR, one entry per CDR3 protein. This table has 8,000 to 10,000 distinct CDR3 sequences, 40% to 60% appearing once. Treatment indicated: roughly 10-day PBMC culture with coronavirus spike peptide pools or control peptides (ViraFEST assay). Sequenced material: CD4+ T cells from blood, cultured in vitro. The receptors originated from a human donor who had recovered from COVID-19.

Here the CDR3 DNA reads TGTGCCAGCACCCCAATCGGCACCGGGGAGCTGTTTTTT. Translating gives CASTPIGTGELFF. This sequence joins TRBV7-6 and TRBJ2-2; D is unresolved. Germline V lookup: CDR1 SGHVS, CDR2 FNYEAQ. This CDR3 is 13 amino acids long. V lost 7 bases to trimming and J lost 4 bases, with 10 bases between them. The variable domain in full, with the rest retrieved from reference TRBV7-6 and TRBJ2-2, is GAGVSQSPRYKVTKRGQDVALRCDPISGHVSLYWYRQALGQGPEFLTYFNYEAQQDKSGLPNDRFSAERPEGSISTLTIQRTEQRDSAMYRCASTPIGTGELFFGEGSRLTVL.

The chain has TRBV20-1 and TRBJ2-5, with no clear D. The ends were cut back, 0 bases at V and 5 bases at J, with 7 bases in the middle. Germline CDR1 and CDR2: DFQATT and SNEGSKA (reference sequence). This CDR3 has 12 residues. CDR3 coding DNA: TGCAGTGCTAGAGATACATGGGAGACCCAGTACTTC. Amino acids: CSARDTWETQYF.

The chain is built from TRBV2 and TRBJ1-5, with a possible D match to TRBD1 (6 bases). The CDR3 is made up of 14 amino acids. V dropped 7 bases and J dropped 5 bases, with 15 bases sitting between them. Germline CDR1 and CDR2: SNHLY and FYNNEI. The CDR3, as DNA: TGTGCCAGCAAGGGAGACAGGCCCTATCAGCCCCAGCATTTT. As protein: CASKGDRPYQPQHF.

This clonotype was picked up a small number of times. This chain joins TRBV19 and TRBJ1-2; 7 nucleotides agree with TRBD1. J gave up 0 bases and V 9 bases, and 4 bases lay outside the gene matches. Germline V CDR1 and CDR2: LNHDA, SQIVND (reference sequence). The CDR3 is 13 residues long. The CDR3 here is CASFGQANYGYTF. The CDR3 coding sequence is TGTGCCAGCTTCGGACAGGCTAACTATGGCTACACCTTC.

This clonotype was recorded a few times. The chain combines TRBV6-1 with TRBJ1-5; 8 bases are shared with TRBD1. Trimming removed 10 bases from V and 6 bases from J; junction bases left unmatched: 8. This CDR3 is 13 amino acids long. Germline CDR1 reads MNHNS; CDR2 reads SASEGT. The CDR3 sequence is CATPGGPSQPQHF. The CDR3 DNA is TGTGCCACCCCAGGGGGCCCCAGTCAGCCCCAGCATTTT.

This clonotype was picked up a small number of times. The rearrangement links TRBV19 to TRBJ1-5; 7 bases map to TRBD1. Germline loops: CDR1 LNHDA, CDR2 SQIVND (reference sequence). V was pared by 3 bases and J by 5 bases, with 7 bases of the junction left unmatched. The CDR3 consists of 15 residues. CDR3 in DNA: TGTGCCAGTAGTATGGGGAGGACAGGAGATCAGCCCCAGCATTTT. Translation gives CASSMGRTGDQPQHF.

The rearrangement links TRBV24-1 to TRBJ1-4, with 11 positions matching TRBD1. J was trimmed by 0 bases and V by 3 bases; bases with no gene match: 5. The CDR3 has 18 residues. Germline V gene data show CDR1 as KGHDR and CDR2 as SFDVKD. CDR3 coding DNA: TGTGCCACCAGTGATCTCGGGACAGGGGGACCAACTAATGAAAAACTGTTTTTT. It encodes CATSDLGTGGPTNEKLFF.

This chain joins TRBV14 and TRBJ1-1; maybe TRBD1 (5 bases). The CDR3 has 15 residues. V lost 1 base, J lost 1 base, and 10 bases lay in between. Germline-derived CDR1 and CDR2 are SGHDN and FVKESK. CDR3 amino acids: CASSQAYRTNTEAFF. Here the CDR3 DNA reads TGTGCCAGCAGCCAAGCATACAGGACGAACACTGAAGCTTTCTTT.

The J gene is TRBJ1-1, the V gene TRBV20-1; a possible D gene is TRBD1 (5 bases). The CDR3 consists of 13 residues. V lost 1 base and J lost 5, with 11 bases in between. CDR1 is DFQATT, CDR2 SNEGSKA, per germline (reference sequence). The CDR3 region is CSARAGSRTEAFF. The CDR3 DNA is TGCAGTGCTAGAGCAGGGAGTAGGACTGAAGCTTTCTTT.

This chain uses TRBV14 with TRBJ1-1, with D possibly being TRBD1 (5 bases). Germline V gene data show CDR1 as SGHDN and CDR2 as FVKESK. CDR3 length equals 18 residues. Trimming removed 3 bases from V and 2 bases from J, with 22 bases in between. CDR3 bases: TGTGCCAGCAGCCAGCGGCCATTTACCACAGGCGATAACACTGAAGCTTTCTTT. Its protein is CASSQRPFTTGDNTEAFF.

The chain has TRBV7-9 and TRBJ2-7; maybe TRBD1 (5 bases). The CDR3 extends over 16 amino acids. CDR1 SEHNR and CDR2 FQNEAQ come from the germline V gene (reference sequence). The ends were cut back, 4 bases at V and 1 base at J, with 17 bases in the middle. CDR3 DNA sequence: TGTGCCAGCAGCTCCTACCTAACCCGACAGTCCTACGAGCAGTACTTC. Translation gives CASSSYLTRQSYEQYF.

The chain is built from TRBV6-1 and TRBJ1-4; D is perhaps TRBD1 (6 bases). Germline-derived CDR1 and CDR2 are MNHNS and SASEGT. The CDR3 is made up of 13 amino acids. Trimming removed 6 bases from V and 7 bases from J, with 12 bases in between. DNA for the CDR3: TGTGCCAGCAGACAACAGGGTAGTGAAAAACTGTTTTTT. Amino acid sequence: CASRQQGSEKLFF.

The V gene is TRBV28, the J gene TRBJ1-1, with 8 bases identical to TRBD1. J gave up 3 bases and V 5 bases, and 5 bases lay outside the gene matches. The CDR3 contains 14 residues. Per germline, CDR1 MDHEN and CDR2 SYDVKM. CDR3 in DNA: TGTGCCAGCAGTCGGGACAGGCTGGACACTGAAGCTTTCTTT. This sequence encodes CASSRDRLDTEAFF. The variable domain in full, completed from reference TRBV28 and TRBJ1-1, reads DVKVTQSSRYLVKRTGEKVFLECVQDMDHENMFWYRQDPGLGLRLIYFSYDVKMKEKGDIPEGYSVSREKKERFSLILESASTNQTSMYLCASSRDRLDTEAFFGQGTRLTVV.

In this sample, this clonotype is medium-sized (0.01 to 0.1%). The chain joins TRBV28 to TRBJ2-2; D ambiguous. The CDR3 is 15 residues long. V shed 5 bases and J shed 8 bases, with 18 bases lying between them. Germline loops: CDR1 MDHEN, CDR2 SYDVKM. CDR3 amino acids: CASSRATSDEGELFF. As DNA, the CDR3 is TGTGCCAGCAGTCGCGCTACCTCAGACGAGGGGGAGCTGTTTTTT.

The rearrangement links TRBV20-1 to TRBJ1-1; possibly TRBD1 for D (6 bases). V gave up 0 bases and J gave up 1 base, with 15 bases separating them. From germline, CDR1 is DFQATT and CDR2 SNEGSKA (reference sequence). The CDR3 is 16 amino acids. Written as DNA, the CDR3 is TGCAGTGCTAGAGATCAGGGGACACAGGCGAACACTGAAGCTTTCTTT. The encoded protein is CSARDQGTQANTEAFF.

This clonotype was counted between two and nine times. The chain couples TRBV6-5 to TRBJ1-1; the match to TRBD1 covers 8 bases. CDR3 length equals 15 residues. The V and J ends lost 0 bases and 4 bases, in that order; junction bases with no gene match: 4. Looked up from germline, CDR1 is MNHEY and CDR2 is SVGAGI. In DNA form, the CDR3 reads TGTGCCAGCAGTTACTCGAGACAGGGGAGCACTGAAGCTTTCTTT. Protein sequence: CASSYSRQGSTEAFF.

This chain joins TRBV6-2 or TRBV6-3 and TRBJ2-7; D unclear. The CDR3 sequence is 11 residues long. Looked up from germline, CDR1 is MNHEY and CDR2 is SVGEGT. Trimming removed 5 bases from V and 5 bases from J, with 7 bases in between. In nucleotides, the CDR3 is TGTGCCAGCAGTCTTAGGGACGAGCAGTACTTC. Its translation: CASSLRDEQYF.

J is TRBJ1-1 and V is TRBV5-5; possibly TRBD1 for D (5 bases). The CDR3 loop spans 13 amino acids. Trimming took 1 base from V and 10 from J, leaving 14 bases between them. Germline V gives CDR1 SGHKS, CDR2 YYEKEE (reference sequence). The CDR3 sequence is CASSLSEGRAAFF. CDR3 DNA: TGTGCCAGCAGCTTGTCGGAGGGGAGGGCAGCTTTCTTT. Based on the CDR3 plus reference TRBV5-5 and TRBJ1-1, the full variable domain is DAGVTQSPTHLIKTRGQQVTLRCSPISGHKSVSWYQQVLGQGPQFIFQYYEKEERGRGNFPDRFSARQFPNYSSELNVNALLLGDSALYLCASSLSEGRAAFFGQGTRLTVV.

CDR3 in amino acids: CSAGTALTHFTNEKLFF. CDR3 bases: TGCAGTGCCGGGACCGCCCTAACACACTTCACTAATGAAAAACTGTTTTTT. This rearrangement joins TRBV20-1 to TRBJ1-4; a weak D match, TRBD1 (5 bases). Germline CDR1 DFQATT, CDR2 SNEGSKA (reference sequence). CDR3 size: 17 residues. The germline V and J ends were trimmed by 6 bases and 2 bases, with 22 bases remaining between them.

This clonotype was recorded a few times. The genes are TRBV28 and TRBJ2-2; no definite D call. This CDR3 has 15 amino acids. Trimming cost V 3 bases and J 0 bases, with 8 bases left between them. From germline, CDR1 is MDHEN and CDR2 SYDVKM. CDR3 residues: CASSLSLPNTGELFF. Here the CDR3 DNA reads TGTGCCAGCAGTTTGTCCCTCCCGAACACCGGGGAGCTGTTTTTT.

The V and J genes are TRBV7-2 and TRBJ2-7; the D is unclear. Per the germline V gene, CDR1 is SGHTA and CDR2 is FQGNSA. The CDR3 is 13 amino acids. The ends were cut back, 1 base at V and 5 bases at J, with 9 bases in the middle. CDR3 sequence: CASSLVWGNEQYF. The DNA for the CDR3 is TGTGCCAGCAGCTTAGTGTGGGGTAACGAGCAGTACTTC. The full variable domain, rest sourced from reference TRBV7-2 and TRBJ2-7, is GAGVSQSPSNKVTEKGKDVELRCDPISGHTALYWYRQSLGQGLEFLIYFQGNSAPDKSGLPSDRFSAERTGGSVSTLTIQRTQQEDSAVYLCASSLVWGNEQYFGPGTRLTVT.

This sequence joins TRBV6-1 and TRBJ1-5, with 8 bases matching TRBD1. V lost 6 bases and J lost 3; bases outside the gene matches: 4. There are 14 residues in the CDR3. Looked up from germline, CDR1 is MNHNS and CDR2 is SASEGT. DNA for the CDR3: TGTGCCAGCAGGCCAGGGGGCGTCAATCAGCCCCAGCATTTT. Its translation is CASRPGGVNQPQHF.

The gene calls are TRBV11-3 and TRBJ1-2; D gene ambiguous. This CDR3 region has 13 residues. CDR1 and CDR2 (germline): SGHNT, YENEEA. V gave up 5 bases and J gave up 1 base, with 8 bases separating them. The CDR3, as DNA: TGTGCCAGCAGCAAAACGTATAACTATGGCTACACCTTC. This gives the protein CASSKTYNYGYTF.

This sequence joins TRBV7-2 and TRBJ2-1, with unresolved D. The V gene lost 3 bases and the J gene lost 4 bases, with 13 bases spanning the gap. The CDR3 extends over 15 amino acids. Germline values: CDR1 SGHTA, CDR2 FQGNSA. The CDR3 sequence is CASSFDSARYNEQFF. Written as DNA, the CDR3 is TGTGCCAGCAGCTTCGACTCCGCACGTTACAATGAGCAGTTCTTC.

The table lists this clonotype with a few counts. The chain couples TRBV2 to TRBJ1-1; D unclear. The V end lost 4 bases, the J end lost 1 base, and 7 bases lay between the germline ends. Per the germline V gene, CDR1 is SNHLY and CDR2 is FYNNEI. There are 13 residues in the CDR3. CDR3 in amino acids: CASSAMENTEAFF. CDR3 bases: TGTGCCAGCAGTGCGATGGAGAACACTGAAGCTTTCTTT.